A single sample is the source of the 30 T cell receptor beta chains below, sequenced in a study of tumor-infiltrating lymphocytes in primary liver carcinoma listed by TCRdb under 2017. The instrument was an Illumina HiSeq 2500. TCRbeta-specific cDNA was reverse-transcribed from 500 ng total RNA using a constant-region primer and ProtoScript II reverse transcriptase. TCRbeta libraries were built with three nested multiplex PCR rounds, a slightly modified ARM-PCR procedure. Multiplex TRBV1-TRBV30 forward primers and a Cbeta reverse primer were used in the first two PCR rounds, each of which was run for around 10 cycles. TCRdb ran its own pipeline on the public reads, namely fastp trimming at Q25 and MiXCR clone calling, and kept in-frame beta chains. Each record represents a unique CDR3 protein, reported with the most common genes and DNA among its rows. This sample gives 95,000 to 150,000 distinct CDR3 sequences in total; around two thirds of them show up just once. Around 9.3% of the sample is taken by the ten largest.

Total RNA and DNA were co-extracted from about 20-30 mg of bulk tissue with the AllPrep DNA/RNA mini kit, without cell sorting. Input material: liver tumor tissue from sampling region 1. Reading the label with the study, this specimen's cell subset or site is: tumor region T1, superior pole. Receptors originate from an older woman with primary liver carcinoma and hepatitis B virus infection.

Of note for this clonotype: The junction and the germline gene differ at one end; a read error may be behind it. CDR3 in amino acids: CASSDLRQESYVQYF. Here the CDR3 DNA reads TGTGCCAGCAGTGACCTGAGACAGGAGTCCTACGTGCAGTACTTC. The V call is TRBV6-1, the J call TRBJ2-7, with D perhaps matching TRBD1 (6 bases). The CDR3 has 15 residues. CDR1 and CDR2 from the germline V gene are MNHNS and SASEGT.

Remarks on this clonotype: This may be a read error, as it is one base from a much larger clone. The chain joins TRBV29-1 to TRBJ2-1; D remains ambiguous. Deletions cut 1 base from V and 0 bases from J, with 10 bases between. Germline V gene data show CDR1 as SQVTM and CDR2 as ANQGSEA. This CDR3 spans 15 amino acids. CDR3: CSVEAPWSSYNEQFF. For the CDR3, the DNA is TGCAGCGTTGAAGCCCCATGGAGCTCCTACAATGAGCAGTTCTTC.

Regarding this clonotype: A much larger clonotype is one base distant, so this may be a read error. The DNA for the CDR3 is TGTGCCAGCAGTCACACAGGGATATACGCTTTGGTGGACATTAAGTACTTC. Translation: CASSHTGIYALVDIKYF. This rearrangement joins TRBV28 to TRBJ2-4; a weak D match, TRBD1 (6 bases). CDR1 and CDR2 (germline): MDHEN, SYDVKM. CDR3 length: 17 amino acids.

The gene calls are TRBV30 and TRBJ2-2, with D perhaps matching TRBD2 (5 bases). V was cut by 3 bases and J by 2 bases, with 10 bases left in between. Germline CDR1 GTSNPN, CDR2 SVGIG (reference sequence). The CDR3 totals 14 residues. CDR3 residues: CAWRTGINTGELFF. The CDR3 bases are TGTGCCTGGAGAACGGGGATCAACACCGGGGAGCTGTTTTTT.

The CDR3 spells CASSPLTFNEKLFF. CDR3 DNA: TGCGCCAGCAGCCCCCTGACATTTAATGAAAAACTGTTTTTT. The chain carries TRBV4-1 and TRBJ1-4; D is unclear. CDR1 MGHRA and CDR2 YSYEKL come from the germline V gene. V shed 4 bases and J shed 4 bases, with 10 bases lying between them. The CDR3 runs to 14 residues.

This clonotype was seen ten or more times. The V gene is TRBV28, the J gene TRBJ2-1; perhaps D is TRBD1 or TRBD2 (5 bases each). CDR1 and CDR2 (germline): MDHEN, SYDVKM. V was clipped by 0 bases and J by 5 bases, with 11 bases between them. This CDR3 has 15 amino acids. The DNA of the CDR3 is TGTGCCAGCAGTTTATGGGGGGAAGGAAACAATGAGCAGTTCTTC. This codes for CASSLWGEGNNEQFF. The whole variable domain, remainder taken from reference TRBV28 and TRBJ2-1, is DVKVTQSSRYLVKRTGEKVFLECVQDMDHENMFWYRQDPGLGLRLIYFSYDVKMKEKGDIPEGYSVSREKKERFSLILESASTNQTSMYLCASSLWGEGNNEQFFGPGTRLTVL.

Details on this clonotype: Mismatch with germline at one junction end may stem from a read error. The chain joins TRBV28 to TRBJ2-5, with 7 nucleotides matching TRBD2. Per germline, CDR1 MDHEN and CDR2 SYDVKM. The CDR3 length is 14 residues. This CDR3 is CASSPHYGGETQHF. The DNA for the CDR3 is TGTGCCAGCAGTCCCCACTATGGGGGGGAGACCCAGCACTTC.

With regard to this clonotype: At one boundary the junction diverges from the germline segment, which might be a read error. The chain couples TRBV5-4 to TRBJ1-2; possibly TRBD1 for D (6 bases). The CDR3 is made up of 16 amino acids. CDR1 and CDR2 from the germline V gene are SGHNT and YYREEE (reference sequence). The CDR3 protein is CAGSSTGRGTNYGYTF. The CDR3 bases are TGTGCCGGCAGCTCCACCGGCAGGGGAACTAACTATGGCTACACCTTC.

The chain has TRBV29-1 and TRBJ2-3; 8 bases match TRBD2. CDR3 length equals 12 residues. From germline, CDR1 is SQVTM and CDR2 ANQGSEA. CDR3 in amino acids: CSATTAGDMLYF. The CDR3 nucleotides are TGCAGTGCGACGACAGCGGGAGATATGCTGTATTTT.

The V call is TRBV11-2, the J call TRBJ1-2, with D tentatively TRBD1 (5 bases). Per germline, CDR1 SGHAT and CDR2 FQNNGV. Trimming pared 0 bases from V and 3 bases from J, leaving 17 bases between. This CDR3 has 17 residues. CDR3 bases: TGTGCCAGCAGCTTAGATCCGATCAGGGCGCCACACTATGGCTACACCTTC. It specifies CASSLDPIRAPHYGYTF.

The CDR3 DNA reads TGTGCCAGCAGTTACCCCTACGAGCAGTACTTC. Amino acids: CASSYPYEQYF. The chain uses TRBV6-2 or TRBV6-3 and TRBJ2-7; D not certain. Germline V CDR1 and CDR2: MNHEY, SVGEGT. CDR3 size: 11 residues. The ends were cut back, 2 bases at V and 2 bases at J, with 1 base in the middle.

In regard to this clonotype: At one end, the junction sequence differs from germline, possibly due to a read error. The chain uses TRBV29-1 and TRBJ1-2; a possible D gene is TRBD1 (5 bases). The CDR3 totals 13 residues. CDR1 is SQVTM and CDR2 is ANQGSEA in the germline V gene. The CDR3 sequence is CSVEEGEWNDYTF. CDR3 in DNA: TGCAGCGTTGAAGAAGGGGAGTGGAATGACTACACCTTT.

Comment on this clonotype: One end of the junction is discordant with germline, which a read error may explain. The chain has TRBV29-1 and TRBJ1-5, with 8 bases fitting TRBD1. The length of the CDR3 is 13 residues. The V gene's germline CDR1 is SQVTM and CDR2 ANQGSEA. The CDR3 bases are TGCAGCGTTGGGACAGGGCTGAATCAGCCCCAGTACTTT. Amino acid sequence: CSVGTGLNQPQYF. The full variable domain, completed using reference TRBV29-1 and TRBJ1-5, is SAVISQKPSRDICQRGTSLTIQCQVDSQVTMMFWYRQQPGQSLTLIATANQGSEATYESGFVIDKFPISRPNLTFSTLTVSNMSPEDSSIYLCSVGTGLNQPQYFGDGTRLSIL.

As to this clonotype: A junction boundary mismatches the germline segment, possibly from a read error. The chain couples TRBV11-2 to TRBJ2-7, with D perhaps matching TRBD2 (6 bases). CDR1 is SGHAT and CDR2 is FQNNGV in the germline V gene. There are 12 residues in the CDR3. The CDR3 here is CASSSTGVERYF. As DNA, the CDR3 is TGTGCCAGCAGCTCCACGGGGGTCGAGCGGTATTTC.

Details on this clonotype: This clone may be a read error of a much larger clone one base away. The chain couples TRBV10-2 to TRBJ1-1; D unclear. The germline CDR1 and CDR2 sequences are WSHSY and SAAADI. The CDR3 has 11 amino acids. Trimming removed 9 bases from V and 0 bases from J, with 5 bases in between. CDR3 DNA sequence: TGCGCCAGGAGCATGAACACTGAAGCTTTCTTT. Amino acid sequence: CARSMNTEAFF.

This clonotype was seen repeatedly, ten times or more. Written as DNA, the CDR3 is TGTGCCATCAGAAGTTCTGGAAACACCATATATTTT. It translates to CAIRSSGNTIYF. The gene calls are TRBV10-3 and TRBJ1-3; unclear D gene. The germline V and J ends were trimmed by 6 bases and 1 base, with 4 bases remaining between them. The germline gives CDR1 ENHRY, CDR2 SYGVKD. The CDR3 sequence is 12 residues long.

As for this clonotype: Sequence at one end of the junction differs from germline and may be a read error. The V gene is TRBV29-1, the J gene TRBJ2-1, with D possibly being TRBD1 (6 bases). The germline CDR1 and CDR2 sequences are SQVTM and ANQGSEA. The CDR3 runs to 16 residues. This CDR3 is CRVEYSPGHSYNEQFF. The CDR3 DNA follows: TGTCGCGTTGAATACAGTCCGGGACACTCCTACAATGAGCAGTTCTTC.

Turning to this clonotype: With a much larger clone just one base away, this may be a read error. The rearrangement links TRBV12-3 or TRBV12-4 to TRBJ1-1; D remains ambiguous. Trimming took off 9 bases at V and 2 bases at J, with 10 bases between the two ends. This CDR3 has 12 amino acids. Here the CDR3 DNA reads TGTGCCAGGAAACAATCTAACACTGAAGCTTTCTTT. It specifies CARKQSNTEAFF.

In the case of this clonotype: This sequence may be a read error, since a much larger clone differs from it by one base. The genes are TRBV6-5 and TRBJ1-1; no clear D gene. V lost 3 bases to trimming and J lost 0 bases, with 8 bases between them. Germline-derived CDR1 and CDR2 are MNHEY and SVGAGI. The CDR3 covers 14 residues. The CDR3 DNA sequence: TGTGCCAGCAGTTATGGCCTGCTGAACACTGAAGCTTTCTTT. Translation gives CASSYGLLNTEAFF.

This clonotype was recorded many times. J is TRBJ1-1 and V is TRBV6-5; 11 bases map to TRBD1. With 1 base clipped from V and 1 base from J, the junction kept 2 bases outside the gene matches. Germline values: CDR1 MNHEY, CDR2 SVGAGI. The CDR3 covers 16 residues. CDR3 in DNA: TGTGCCAGCAGTTACTGGACAGGGGGCGCGAACACTGAAGCTTTCTTT. Its translation is CASSYWTGGANTEAFF.

In this sample, this clonotype turned up many times. The chain joins TRBV6-5 to TRBJ1-6; D gene ambiguous. Trimming removed 5 bases from V and 6 bases from J, with 14 bases in between. The V gene's germline CDR1 is MNHEY and CDR2 SVGAGI. The CDR3 consists of 15 residues. This CDR3 is CASSGLDGRNSPLHF. As DNA, the CDR3 is TGTGCCAGCAGTGGCCTTGACGGTCGTAATTCACCCCTCCACTTT.

To note about this clonotype: One base away lies a much larger clone, so this may be a sequencing read error. The chain is built from TRBV6-6 and TRBJ2-2; D is possibly TRBD2 (6 bases). The CDR3 loop spans 14 amino acids. Per germline, CDR1 MNHNY and CDR2 SVGAGI (reference sequence). The CDR3 spells CVSSLGSGIRELFF. CDR3 coding DNA: TGTGTCAGCAGTTTGGGTAGCGGTATCCGGGAGCTGTTTTTT.

In this sample, this clonotype turned up many times. This rearrangement joins TRBV6-5 to TRBJ2-1; TRBD1 agrees at 7 bases. Germline V gene sequence: CDR1 MNHEY, CDR2 SVGAGI. J lost 2 bases, V lost 5 bases, and 6 bases had no gene match. The CDR3 is 15 amino acids. The CDR3 sequence: CASSQTGTPYNEQFF. The CDR3 DNA is TGTGCCAGCAGTCAGACAGGGACCCCCTACAATGAGCAGTTCTTC.

As for this clonotype: An end of the junction does not agree with germline; a read error may underlie this. The rearrangement joins TRBV29-1 to TRBJ2-5; 10 positions match TRBD1. CDR1 and CDR2 from the germline V gene are SQVTM and ANQGSEA. CDR3 length: 13 amino acids. CDR3 DNA sequence: TGCAGCGCTATGACAGGGGGCCAAGAGACTCAGTACTTC. It codes for CSAMTGGQETQYF.

With regard to this clonotype: A much larger clonotype is one base distant, so this may be a read error. Here the CDR3 omits its conserved ending phenylalanine or tryptophan, so a read error is the likely source. This chain connects TRBV6-2 or TRBV6-3 to TRBJ2-1; D unresolved. V gave up 4 bases and J gave up 5 bases, with 18 bases separating them. Germline V gene data show CDR1 as MNHEY and CDR2 as SVGEGT. CDR3 length equals 16 residues. The CDR3 DNA reads as TGTGCCAGCAGTTCCAGGTCTAGTCCCGGTAACAATGAGCAGTTCTTA. This codes for CASSSRSSPGNNEQFL.

This clonotype was observed at least ten times. The chain uses TRBV7-8 and TRBJ1-5; D unresolved. V was shortened by 1 base and J by 7 bases, with 17 bases between the two germline ends. The CDR3 runs 16 residues. Germline assignment: CDR1 SGHVS and CDR2 FQNEAQ. CDR3 nucleotides: TGTGCCAGCAGCTTAGGTCCATCGGGGTCGGGACAGCCCCAGCATTTT. Encoded protein: CASSLGPSGSGQPQHF.

Comment on this clonotype: Being one base from a much bigger clone, this may be a read error. The V call is TRBV12-1, the J call TRBJ2-2; the DNA was not used to check the table's D call, TRBD2. TRBV12-1 is labeled a pseudogene. The CDR3 sequence is 21 residues long. The DNA for the CDR3 is TGTGCCAGCAGCCCGGTTGGACAGCGAAAGACTAGCGGGACGAACACCGGGGAGCTGTTTTTT. Its protein product is CASSPVGQRKTSGTNTGELFF.

Remarks on this clonotype: Because the CDR3 is missing its conserved closing phenylalanine or tryptophan, this is likely a read error. This chain uses TRBV11-3 with TRBJ1-1; D not certain. The germline CDR1 and CDR2 sequences are SGHNT and YENEEA. CDR3 length: 14 residues. DNA for the CDR3: TGTGCCAGCAGCCAGGACGTCTTGAACACTGGAGCTTTCATT. Its protein is CASSQDVLNTGAFI.

This clonotype was recorded at least ten times. The rearrangement links TRBV10-2 to TRBJ1-6; TRBD1 aligns across 8 bases. Germline lookup yields CDR1 WSHSY and CDR2 SAAADI. The V and J ends lost 5 bases and 10 bases, in that order; junction bases with no gene match: 7. The CDR3 consists of 14 residues. The CDR3: CASSNQGARSPLHF. CDR3 in DNA: TGCGCCAGCAGTAATCAGGGGGCCAGATCACCCCTCCACTTT.

The chain has TRBV11-2 and TRBJ2-1, with 7 bases that match TRBD2. Trimming removed 8 bases from V and 0 bases from J; junction bases left unmatched: 7. The CDR3 length is 15 residues. Germline CDR1 is SGHAT and CDR2 is FQNNGV. CDR3 nucleotide sequence: TGTGCCAGCGAGCGGGGATCGAACTCCTACAATGAGCAGTTCTTC. Translated, it gives CASERGSNSYNEQFF.